This is a list of T cell receptor beta chains from one sample in a study of OX40 agonist ivuxolimab in advanced cancers. TCRdb's copy holds only in-frame clones and misses some; the assay was immunoSEQ multiplex PCR. The sample includes tens of thousands of clones, around four fifths of them seen just once. This specimen consisted of CD4+ or CD8+ T cells sorted from blood, obtained in a trial of the OX40 agonist ivuxolimab. These receptors were obtained from an adult with an advanced solid tumor such as melanoma, head and neck, liver or kidney cancer. Each CDR3 is given with its conserved first and last residue. A D gene is named only where the DNA matches it firmly. Where a row states a size, it is once, few, many or the class of an expanded clone; other rows omit it.

CDR3 protein: CASSPRDRGTRIEQYF
CDR3 DNA: TGTGCCAGCAGCCCAAGGGACAGGGGAACCCGCATCGAGCAGTACTTC
clone size: .
J gene: TRBJ2-7
D gene: TRBD1
V gene: TRBV7-6

CDR3 protein: CASSLGYRGLAKNIQYF
CDR3 DNA: TGTGCCAGCAGCTTGGGGTACAGGGGGCTAGCCAAAAACATTCAGTACTTC
clone size: .
J gene: TRBJ2-4
D gene: TRBD1
V gene: TRBV5-6

CDR3 protein: CASRVERYNEQFF
CDR3 DNA: TGTGCCAGCAGGGTAGAACGGTACAATGAGCAGTTCTTC
clone size: .
J gene: TRBJ2-1
D gene: .
V gene: TRBV21-1

CDR3 protein: CASNQGRTGELFF
CDR3 DNA: TGTGCCAGCAACCAGGGGCGGACCGGGGAGCTGTTTTTT
clone size: .
J gene: TRBJ2-2
D gene: .
V gene: TRBV7-8

CDR3 protein: CASSLTGAGAWETQYF
CDR3 DNA: TGTGCCAGCAGCTTAACGGGGGCCGGGGCGTGGGAGACCCAGTACTTC
clone size: .
J gene: TRBJ2-5
D gene: .
V gene: TRBV7-2

CDR3 protein: CASSPGQLIAGELFF
CDR3 DNA: TGTGCCAGCTCACCAGGCCAGCTGATTGCCGGGGAGCTGTTTTTT
clone size: .
J gene: TRBJ2-2
D gene: .
V gene: TRBV18

CDR3 protein: CASGEIANTGELFF
CDR3 DNA: TGTGCCTCCGGCGAGATCGCGAACACCGGGGAGCTGTTTTTT
clone size: .
J gene: TRBJ2-2
D gene: .
V gene: TRBV10-3

CDR3 protein: CASSLETSTEAFF
CDR3 DNA: TGTGCCAGCAGCTTAGAGACAAGCACTGAAGCTTTCTTT
clone size: .
J gene: TRBJ1-1
D gene: .
V gene: TRBV11-2

CDR3 protein: CASSDRPSGNTGELFF
CDR3 DNA: TGTGCCAGCAGTGATCGGCCTAGCGGGAACACCGGGGAGCTGTTTTTT
clone size: .
J gene: TRBJ2-2
D gene: TRBD2
V gene: TRBV25-1

CDR3 protein: CASSIDAQTEQYF
CDR3 DNA: TGTGCCAGTAGTATAGATGCGCAGACCGAGCAGTACTTC
clone size: .
J gene: TRBJ2-7
D gene: .
V gene: TRBV19

CDR3 protein: CSVYGATYEQYF
CDR3 DNA: TGCAGCGTGTACGGGGCCACCTACGAGCAGTACTTC
clone size: .
J gene: TRBJ2-7
D gene: .
V gene: TRBV29-1

CDR3 protein: CASGLLAGVEQFF
CDR3 DNA: TGTGCTAGTGGTTTGCTAGCGGGAGTTGAGCAGTTCTTC
clone size: few
J gene: TRBJ2-1
D gene: TRBD2
V gene: TRBV12-5

CDR3 protein: CASSAPPLGGGTDTQYF
CDR3 DNA: TGTGCCAGTAGTGCCCCTCCCTTGGGGGGGGGCACAGATACGCAGTATTTT
clone size: .
J gene: TRBJ2-3
D gene: TRBD2
V gene: TRBV19

CDR3 protein: CASSQGHPSSGNTIYF
CDR3 DNA: TGTGCCAGCAGCCAGGGACACCCGAGCTCTGGAAACACCATATATTTT
clone size: .
J gene: TRBJ1-3
D gene: .
V gene: TRBV7-2

CDR3 protein: CASSQEVTREGQEETQYF
CDR3 DNA: TGCGCCAGCAGCCAAGAAGTTACGCGGGAGGGCCAGGAAGAGACCCAGTACTTC
clone size: .
J gene: TRBJ2-5
D gene: TRBD2
V gene: TRBV4-3

CDR3 protein: CASSSGDEAFF
CDR3 DNA: TGCGCCAGCAGCTCAGGAGACGAAGCTTTCTTT
clone size: .
J gene: TRBJ1-1
D gene: .
V gene: TRBV5-1

CDR3 protein: CASSALQEPTDTQYF
CDR3 DNA: TGTGCCAGCAGCGCGTTACAGGAACCGACTGATACGCAGTATTTT
clone size: .
J gene: TRBJ2-3
D gene: .
V gene: TRBV9

CDR3 protein: CASSNSRDRESYEQYF
CDR3 DNA: TGTGCCAGCAGTAATTCCAGGGACAGGGAAAGCTACGAGCAGTACTTC
clone size: .
J gene: TRBJ2-7
D gene: TRBD1
V gene: TRBV2

CDR3 protein: CASSQERGRGNEQFF
CDR3 DNA: TGTGCCAGCAGCCAAGAAAGGGGACGAGGAAATGAGCAGTTCTTC
clone size: .
J gene: TRBJ2-1
D gene: .
V gene: TRBV14

CDR3 protein: CASTTPGQLNTEAFF
CDR3 DNA: TGTGCCAGCACCACTCCGGGACAGCTGAACACTGAAGCTTTCTTT
clone size: .
J gene: TRBJ1-1
D gene: TRBD1
V gene: TRBV28

CDR3 protein: CASSLRRLEAEAFF
CDR3 DNA: TGTGCCAGCAGCTTGCGGAGACTTGAGGCTGAAGCTTTCTTT
clone size: .
J gene: TRBJ1-1
D gene: .
V gene: TRBV7-8

CDR3 protein: CASRRLAGTLFYEQYF
CDR3 DNA: TGTGCCAGCAGACGACTAGCGGGAACCCTTTTTTACGAGCAGTACTTC
clone size: .
J gene: TRBJ2-7
D gene: .
V gene: TRBV21-1

CDR3 protein: CASSVAGAQETQYF
CDR3 DNA: TGTGCCAGCAGCGTAGCCGGGGCACAAGAGACCCAGTACTTC
clone size: few
J gene: TRBJ2-5
D gene: .
V gene: TRBV11-2

CDR3 protein: CASSRTSQRDTQYF
CDR3 DNA: TGTGCCAGCAGTCGGACTAGTCAACGCGATACGCAGTATTTT
clone size: .
J gene: TRBJ2-3
D gene: TRBD2
V gene: TRBV6-5

CDR3 protein: CASSPGDAPQHF
CDR3 DNA: TGTGCCAGTAGTCCCGGGGATGCTCCCCAGCATTTT
clone size: few
J gene: TRBJ1-5
D gene: .
V gene: TRBV19

CDR3 protein: CASSSGGGPNEQYF
CDR3 DNA: TGCGCCAGCAGCTCAGGGGGAGGGCCGAACGAGCAGTACTTC
clone size: few
J gene: TRBJ2-7
D gene: .
V gene: TRBV5-1

CDR3 protein: CASSVDPPAGRGNTIYF
CDR3 DNA: TGTGCCAGCAGCGTAGATCCCCCTGCAGGTCGTGGAAACACCATATATTTT
clone size: .
J gene: TRBJ1-3
D gene: .
V gene: TRBV9

CDR3 protein: CASSQGFGVVKAFF
CDR3 DNA: TGTGCCAGCAGCCAAGGTTTCGGGGTCGTGAAAGCTTTCTTT
clone size: .
J gene: TRBJ1-1
D gene: .
V gene: TRBV14

CDR3 protein: CASAEQGAYQPQHF
CDR3 DNA: TGTGCCAGCGCAGAGCAGGGGGCATATCAGCCCCAGCATTTT
clone size: .
J gene: TRBJ1-5
D gene: TRBD1
V gene: TRBV6-5

CDR3 protein: CASSQDRGGTEAFF
CDR3 DNA: TGCGCCAGCAGCCAAGACAGGGGGGGAACTGAAGCTTTCTTT
clone size: once
J gene: TRBJ1-1
D gene: TRBD1
V gene: TRBV4-1

CDR3 protein: CASSFNLGDNEQFF
CDR3 DNA: TGCGCCAGCAGCTTTAATCTCGGCGACAATGAGCAGTTCTTC
clone size: .
J gene: TRBJ2-1
D gene: .
V gene: TRBV5-1

CDR3 protein: CASSARGQGNRGGYTF
CDR3 DNA: TGTGCCAGCAGTGCGCGGGGACAGGGCAATCGGGGCGGCTACACCTTC
clone size: few
J gene: TRBJ1-2
D gene: TRBD1
V gene: TRBV6-1

CDR3 protein: CASSIRSGFSYEQYF
CDR3 DNA: TGTGCCAGCAGTATACGTAGCGGGTTCTCCTACGAGCAGTACTTC
clone size: .
J gene: TRBJ2-7
D gene: TRBD2
V gene: TRBV6-1

CDR3 protein: CASSLNGRSDTQYF
CDR3 DNA: TGTGCCAGCAGTTTAAATGGGCGGTCAGATACGCAGTATTTT
clone size: .
J gene: TRBJ2-3
D gene: .
V gene: TRBV27

CDR3 protein: CASSLKGLAGGFSYNEQFF
CDR3 DNA: TGTGCCAGCAGTTTGAAGGGGTTAGCGGGAGGGTTCTCCTACAATGAGCAGTTCTTC
clone size: once
J gene: TRBJ2-1
D gene: TRBD2
V gene: TRBV27

CDR3 protein: CASSSNPLYEQYF
CDR3 DNA: TGTGCCAGCAGCTCCAATCCCCTCTACGAGCAGTACTTC
clone size: .
J gene: TRBJ2-7
D gene: .
V gene: TRBV7-2

CDR3 protein: CASSLRLAGGVGNIQYF
CDR3 DNA: TGTGCCAGCAGCTTGCGACTAGCGGGAGGGGTGGGAAACATTCAGTACTTC
clone size: .
J gene: TRBJ2-4
D gene: TRBD2
V gene: TRBV5-5

CDR3 protein: CASNPSRTVEAFF
CDR3 DNA: TGTGCCAGTAACCCATCCCGGACAGTTGAAGCTTTCTTT
clone size: .
J gene: TRBJ1-1
D gene: .
V gene: TRBV28

CDR3 protein: CASSFVGPRSEQFF
CDR3 DNA: TGTGCCAGCAGTTTCGTAGGGCCCAGGAGTGAGCAGTTCTTC
clone size: once
J gene: TRBJ2-1
D gene: .
V gene: TRBV28

CDR3 protein: CASRVGGDTQYF
CDR3 DNA: TGTGCCAGCAGGGTGGGGGGGGATACGCAGTATTTT
clone size: .
J gene: TRBJ2-3
D gene: TRBD2
V gene: TRBV7-8

CDR3 protein: CASRTGQTTQYF
CDR3 DNA: TGTGCCAGCCGGACGGGACAGACGACCCAGTACTTC
clone size: .
J gene: TRBJ2-5
D gene: TRBD1
V gene: TRBV27

CDR3 protein: CATSRVGGGFKNIQYF
CDR3 DNA: TGTGCCACCAGCAGAGTGGGAGGGGGCTTCAAAAACATTCAGTACTTC
clone size: .
J gene: TRBJ2-4
D gene: .
V gene: TRBV15

CDR3 protein: CASSSGADHEQYF
CDR3 DNA: TGCGCCAGCAGCTCCGGGGCCGACCACGAGCAGTACTTC
clone size: .
J gene: TRBJ2-7
D gene: .
V gene: TRBV5-1

CDR3 protein: CASSQGGGAAEQYF
CDR3 DNA: TGCGCCAGCAGCCAGGGAGGGGGTGCGGCCGAGCAGTACTTC
clone size: .
J gene: TRBJ2-7
D gene: .
V gene: TRBV4-1

CDR3 protein: CASREAGTYEQYF
CDR3 DNA: TGCGCCAGCAGGGAGGCAGGAACCTACGAGCAGTACTTC
clone size: .
J gene: TRBJ2-7
D gene: .
V gene: TRBV10-2

CDR3 protein: CASSRTDNQPQHF
CDR3 DNA: TGTGCCAGCAGCCGGACAGACAATCAGCCCCAGCATTTT
clone size: .
J gene: TRBJ1-5
D gene: .
V gene: TRBV7-2